This TCR beta chain is from a study of cytomegalovirus exposure and HLA in healthy donors. Points from the study as a whole: Information on immune exposure was restricted to one variable (CMV serostatus).

In this sample, this clone turned up a few times. No antigen is known for it. Other nucleotide sequences from this sample produce the same CDR3. Researchers ran the PCR with 60 Vbeta and 13 Jbeta primers. Authors' processing steps: A later analysis tallied 80 million or so unique TCR beta chains, approximately 11 million of them shared. The table came from immunoSEQ multiplex PCR; TCRdb's copy has only in-frame clones and leaves some out. The V and J calls and clone size are taken from that table; D and trimming were inferred from the DNA. The sample lists some 150,000 clones, 8.9% occurring once. Trimming removed 3 bases from V and 8 bases from J, with 7 bases in between. The CDR3 is made up of 10 amino acids. The germline gives CDR1 SQVTM, CDR2 ANQGSEA.

The TCR was taken from a middle-aged woman in good health and CMV-seropositive. The chain employs TRBV29-1 and TRBJ1-2; weak D call: TRBD1 (5 bases). Specimen: PBMCs. The CDR3 spells CSVEDNGYTF. As DNA, the CDR3 is TGCAGCGTTGAGGACAACGGCTACACCTTC.